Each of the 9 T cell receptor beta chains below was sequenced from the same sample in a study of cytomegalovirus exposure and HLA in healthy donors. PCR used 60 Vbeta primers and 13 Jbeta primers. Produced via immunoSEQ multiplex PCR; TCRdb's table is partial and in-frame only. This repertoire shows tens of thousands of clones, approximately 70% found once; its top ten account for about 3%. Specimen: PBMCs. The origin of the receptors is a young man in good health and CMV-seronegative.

CDR3 sequence: CASSDRVAGGSGGTDTQYF. The CDR3 bases are TGTGCCAGCAGCGACCGAGTAGCGGGAGGATCCGGTGGCACAGATACGCAGTATTTT. The J gene is TRBJ2-3, the V gene TRBV7-9; TRBD2 agrees at 10 bases. V dropped 5 bases and J dropped 1; count of bases not matched to a gene: 15. Germline V gene lookup returns CDR1 SEHNR and CDR2 FQNEAQ (reference sequence). The length of the CDR3 is 19 residues. Complete variable domain (other parts from reference TRBV7-9 and TRBJ2-3): DTGVSQNPRHKITKRGQNVTFRCDPISEHNRLYWYRQTLGQGPEFLTYFQNEAQLEKSRLLSDRFSAERPKGSFSTLEIQRTEQGDSAMYLCASSDRVAGGSGGTDTQYFGPGTRLTVL.

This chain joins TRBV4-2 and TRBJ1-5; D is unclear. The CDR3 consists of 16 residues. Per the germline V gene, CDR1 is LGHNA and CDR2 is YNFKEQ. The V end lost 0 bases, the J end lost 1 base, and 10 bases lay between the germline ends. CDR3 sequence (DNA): TGTGCCAGCAGCCAAGATCTTCCACAAAGCAATCAGCCCCAGCATTTT. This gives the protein CASSQDLPQSNQPQHF.

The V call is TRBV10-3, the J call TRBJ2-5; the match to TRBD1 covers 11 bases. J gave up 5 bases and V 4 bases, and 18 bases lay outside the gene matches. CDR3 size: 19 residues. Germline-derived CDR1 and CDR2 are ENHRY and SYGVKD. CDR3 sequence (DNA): TGTGCCATCAGTGCAATTCTTCTAGTCGGGGACAGGGGGGGGGAGACCCAGTACTTC. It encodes CAISAILLVGDRGGETQYF.

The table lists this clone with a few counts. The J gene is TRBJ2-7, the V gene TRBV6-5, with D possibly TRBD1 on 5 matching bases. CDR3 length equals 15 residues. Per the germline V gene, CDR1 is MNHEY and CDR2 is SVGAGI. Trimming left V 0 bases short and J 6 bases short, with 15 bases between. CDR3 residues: CASSYSVWQGSEQYF. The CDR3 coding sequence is TGTGCCAGCAGTTACTCCGTGTGGCAGGGTTCCGAGCAGTACTTC.

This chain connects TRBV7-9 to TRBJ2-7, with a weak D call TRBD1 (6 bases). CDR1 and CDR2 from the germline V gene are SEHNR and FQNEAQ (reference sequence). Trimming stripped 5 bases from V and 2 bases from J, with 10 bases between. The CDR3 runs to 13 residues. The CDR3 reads CASSRQVAYEQYF. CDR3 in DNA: TGTGCCAGCAGCCGACAGGTCGCCTACGAGCAGTACTTC.

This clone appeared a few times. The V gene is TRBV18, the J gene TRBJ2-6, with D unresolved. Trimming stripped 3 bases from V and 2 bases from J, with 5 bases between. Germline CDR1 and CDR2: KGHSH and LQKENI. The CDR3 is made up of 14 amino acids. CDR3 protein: CASSPTAGANVLTF. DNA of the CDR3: TGTGCCAGCTCACCCACGGCTGGGGCCAACGTCCTGACTTTC.

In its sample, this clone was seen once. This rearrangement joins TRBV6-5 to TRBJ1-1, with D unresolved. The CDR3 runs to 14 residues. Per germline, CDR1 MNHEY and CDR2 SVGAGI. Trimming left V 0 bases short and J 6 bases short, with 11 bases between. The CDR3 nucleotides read TGTGCCAGCAGTTACTCTGTCTTCCTCGCTGAAGCTTTCTTT. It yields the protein CASSYSVFLAEAFF.

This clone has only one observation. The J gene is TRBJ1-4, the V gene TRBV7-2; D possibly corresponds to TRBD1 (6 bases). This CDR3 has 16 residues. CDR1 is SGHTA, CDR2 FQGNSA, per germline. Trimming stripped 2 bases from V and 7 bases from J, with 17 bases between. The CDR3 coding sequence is TGTGCCAGCAGCTTAATGGGGGCGCGATCTGGTGAAAAACTGTTTTTT. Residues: CASSLMGARSGEKLFF. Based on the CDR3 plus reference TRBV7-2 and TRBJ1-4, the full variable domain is GAGVSQSPSNKVTEKGKDVELRCDPISGHTALYWYRQSLGQGLEFLIYFQGNSAPDKSGLPSDRFSAERTGGSVSTLTIQRTQQEDSAVYLCASSLMGARSGEKLFFGSGTQLSVL.

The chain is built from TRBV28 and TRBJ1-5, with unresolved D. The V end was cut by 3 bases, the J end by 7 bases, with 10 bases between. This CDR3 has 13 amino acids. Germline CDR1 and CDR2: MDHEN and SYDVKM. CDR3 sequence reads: CASSLLGGQPQHF. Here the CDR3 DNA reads TGTGCCAGCAGTTTGCTGGGAGGGCAGCCCCAGCATTTT. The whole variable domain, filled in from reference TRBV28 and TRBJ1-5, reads DVKVTQSSRYLVKRTGEKVFLECVQDMDHENMFWYRQDPGLGLRLIYFSYDVKMKEKGDIPEGYSVSREKKERFSLILESASTNQTSMYLCASSLLGGQPQHFGDGTRLSIL.